The 29 T cell receptor beta chains reported below all come from one sample, sequenced in a study of T-cell reconstitution after alpha-beta-depleted transplantation in children. For TCRbeta, the library was prepared with unique molecular identifiers. Using its own MiXCR run on the PCR reads, TCRdb lists one record per CDR3 protein. In the table there are around 250,000 distinct CDR3 sequences, 20% to 30% of which are singletons. The sample in question was PBMCs, obtained before TCRalphabeta/CD19-depleted stem cell transplant. These receptors were taken from a girl under 10 years old with Fanconi anemia, due to receive a stem cell transplant.

The genes are TRBV21-1 and TRBJ2-7. TRBV21-1 is deemed a pseudogene. CDR3 length: 13 residues. CDR3 sequence: CASSNPVAYEQYF. The CDR3 DNA reads TGTGCCAGCAGCAACCCAGTCGCCTACGAGCAGTACTTC.

The chain combines TRBV6-1 with TRBJ2-7; 11 nucleotides align to TRBD1. This CDR3 has 14 amino acids. CDR1 and CDR2 (germline): MNHNS, SASEGT. The V gene end was trimmed by 6 bases and the J gene end by 3 bases; junction bases not matched to a gene: 4. Written as DNA, the CDR3 is TGTGCCAGCAGCCGGGGACAGGGGGTCTACGAGCAGTACTTC. Amino acids: CASSRGQGVYEQYF.

The V and J genes are TRBV20-1 and TRBJ2-2; tentatively, D is TRBD2 (5 bases). Germline CDR1 DFQATT, CDR2 SNEGSKA (reference sequence). Trimming shortened V by 0 bases and J by 5 bases, and 7 bases separated the two germline ends. The CDR3 contains 13 residues. CDR3 sequence: CSARDRRTGELFF. In nucleotides, the CDR3 is TGCAGTGCTAGAGATAGGAGGACCGGGGAGCTGTTTTTT.

V and J are TRBV7-8 and TRBJ2-3; weak D call: TRBD2 (6 bases). Germline V lookup: CDR1 SGHVS, CDR2 FQNEAQ. V dropped 1 base and J dropped 0 bases, with 11 bases sitting between them. This CDR3 is 16 amino acids long. The CDR3, as DNA: TGTGCCAGCAGCTTAGTGGGGACTCTAAGCACAGATACGCAGTATTTT. This translates into CASSLVGTLSTDTQYF.

This clonotype was detected many times. The chain combines TRBV29-1 with TRBJ2-7, with D tentatively TRBD1 (5 bases). The germline V gene encodes CDR1 SQVTM and CDR2 ANQGSEA. The germline V and J ends were trimmed by 2 bases and 4 bases, with 18 bases remaining between them. This CDR3 comprises 15 residues. In nucleotides, the CDR3 is TGCAGCGTTGAACTCCCCAGGGTCCTCGCTTACGAGCAGTACTTC. Its protein product is CSVELPRVLAYEQYF.

This chain links TRBV29-1 with TRBJ1-2, with D unresolved. Deletions cut 0 bases from V and 1 base from J, with 9 bases between. In germline, CDR1 is SQVTM, CDR2 ANQGSEA. There are 14 residues in the CDR3. The CDR3 DNA reads as TGCAGCGTTGAAGATGCATTTTATAACTATGGCTACACCTTC. Translating it yields CSVEDAFYNYGYTF. The full variable domain, its missing parts supplied by reference TRBV29-1 and TRBJ1-2, is SAVISQKPSRDICQRGTSLTIQCQVDSQVTMMFWYRQQPGQSLTLIATANQGSEATYESGFVIDKFPISRPNLTFSTLTVSNMSPEDSSIYLCSVEDAFYNYGYTFGSGTRLTVV.

This clonotype was seen repeatedly, ten times or more. The V call is TRBV12-3 or TRBV12-4, the J call TRBJ2-3; D unresolved. The CDR3 has 15 residues. Trimming pared 5 bases from V and 6 bases from J, leaving 18 bases between. The DNA for the CDR3 is TGTGCCAGCAGTCCCGCCCGGATCTCAGCGGATACGCAGTATTTT. Its translation: CASSPARISADTQYF.

In its sample, this clonotype was seen many times. The CDR3 DNA reads TGTGCCATCATGACAGAGACCTACGAGCAGTACTTC. Translating gives CAIMTETYEQYF. The chain employs TRBV10-3 and TRBJ2-7; possibly TRBD1 for D (5 bases). This CDR3 is 12 amino acids long. V lost 7 bases, J lost 2 bases, and 9 bases lay in between. The germline gives CDR1 ENHRY, CDR2 SYGVKD.

CDR3 amino acids: CASSEGTGYYNEQFF. The CDR3 region has the DNA TGCGCCAGCAGTGAAGGGACAGGCTACTACAATGAGCAGTTCTTC. V and J are TRBV10-1 and TRBJ2-1; 8 nucleotides agree with TRBD1. The CDR3 length is 15 residues. Germline V gives CDR1 WNHNN, CDR2 SYGVQD (reference sequence). The junction had 4 bases not matched to a gene; V was cut back by 3 bases and J by 3 bases.

The chain has TRBV11-2 and TRBJ2-5; D is ambiguous. V gave up 5 bases and J gave up 3 bases, with 10 bases separating them. The germline gives CDR1 SGHAT, CDR2 FQNNGV. This CDR3 region has 13 residues. This chain's CDR3 is CASSTLGKETQYF. CDR3 nucleotide sequence: TGTGCCAGCAGCACCTTGGGAAAAGAGACCCAGTACTTC. The full variable domain, with the rest looked up from reference TRBV11-2 and TRBJ2-5, is EAGVAQSPRYKIIEKRQSVAFWCNPISGHATLYWYQQILGQGPKLLIQFQNNGVVDDSQLPKDRFSAERLKGVDSTLKIQPAKLEDSAVYLCASSTLGKETQYFGPGTRLLVL.

This clonotype was detected only a few times. This chain uses TRBV20-1 with TRBJ2-3, with a weak D call TRBD2 (6 bases). The germline gives CDR1 DFQATT, CDR2 SNEGSKA (reference sequence). The V end lost 0 bases, the J end lost 3 bases, and 10 bases lay between the germline ends. This CDR3 contains 14 residues. The CDR3 bases are TGCAGTGCTAGAGATCGGGCGGGGACAGATACGCAGTATTTT. Translation: CSARDRAGTDTQYF.

There are a few counts of this clonotype. The gene calls are TRBV7-3 and TRBJ2-1; D is perhaps TRBD2 (5 bases). Trimming took off 5 bases at V and 9 bases at J, with 14 bases between the two ends. Germline CDR1 SGHTA, CDR2 FQGTGA. The CDR3 totals 13 residues. The DNA of the CDR3 is TGTGCCAGCAGCCCAAAACTAGGTATTGAGCAGTTCTTC. Translation gives CASSPKLGIEQFF.

The rearrangement joins TRBV20-1 to TRBJ2-1; 10 bases match TRBD2. The CDR3 consists of 15 residues. The V gene end was trimmed by 3 bases and the J gene end by 5 bases; junction bases not matched to a gene: 7. Looked up from germline, CDR1 is DFQATT and CDR2 is SNEGSKA (reference sequence). CDR3: CSARVLAGAHNEQFF. The CDR3 bases are TGCAGTGCTAGGGTCCTAGCGGGGGCCCACAATGAGCAGTTCTTC.

The V call is TRBV5-1, the J call TRBJ2-3; D is unclear. The V end lost 1 base, the J end lost 2 bases, and 8 bases lay between the germline ends. Per the germline V gene, CDR1 is SGHRS and CDR2 is YFSETQ. The CDR3 consists of 14 residues. For the CDR3, the DNA is TGCGCCAGCAGCTTGTATGGGCCCACAGATACGCAGTATTTT. Translating it yields CASSLYGPTDTQYF.

This clonotype was counted at least ten times. The V and J genes are TRBV27 and TRBJ2-1; D is unclear. The germline gives CDR1 MNHEY, CDR2 SMNVEV (reference sequence). The CDR3 loop spans 14 amino acids. V was cut by 0 bases and J by 10 bases, with 13 bases left in between. This CDR3 reads CASSLSVGPREQFF. The CDR3 DNA reads TGTGCCAGCAGTTTATCGGTAGGGCCAAGGGAGCAGTTCTTC.

This clonotype was detected ten times or more. The chain combines TRBV20-1 with TRBJ2-1, with 12 bases fitting TRBD2. The germline V gene encodes CDR1 DFQATT and CDR2 SNEGSKA (reference sequence). The length of the CDR3 is 15 residues. V lost 3 bases to trimming and J lost 9 bases; unmatched junction nucleotides: 9. CDR3 nucleotides: TGCAGTGCTAGCATCGGACTAGCGGGGAGTACTGAGCAGTTCTTC. This gives the protein CSASIGLAGSTEQFF.

In this sample, this clonotype turned up many times. The gene calls are TRBV29-1 and TRBJ2-5; a possible D gene is TRBD1 (6 bases). Germline loops: CDR1 SQVTM, CDR2 ANQGSEA. V dropped 4 bases and J dropped 2 bases, with 8 bases sitting between them. The CDR3 is made up of 12 amino acids. CDR3 DNA sequence: TGCAGCGTTGGTAGGGGGCAAGAGACCCAGTACTTC. The encoded protein is CSVGRGQETQYF.

This clonotype was found a few times. The chain employs TRBV28 and TRBJ2-5; 14 nucleotides align to TRBD2. Per germline, CDR1 MDHEN and CDR2 SYDVKM. The CDR3 consists of 14 residues. The J segment lost 3 bases and the V segment lost 10 bases, leaving 4 bases of the junction unmatched. The CDR3 loop reads CATGTSGGKETQYF. DNA for the CDR3: TGTGCCACCGGGACTAGCGGGGGAAAAGAGACCCAGTACTTC.

This clonotype was seen at least ten times. V is TRBV24-1 and J is TRBJ2-1; 7 bases match TRBD2. With V trimmed by 5 bases and J by 12 bases, 9 bases remained unmatched. The CDR3 contains 13 residues. Germline CDR1 is KGHDR and CDR2 is SFDVKD. The CDR3 nucleotides read TGTGCCACCAGTGCTGCGGGGGAGGTTGCGCAGTTCTTC. As protein: CATSAAGEVAQFF.

This clonotype appeared many times. The V call is TRBV6-1, the J call TRBJ1-5; unclear D gene. Germline lookup yields CDR1 MNHNS and CDR2 SASEGT. V was trimmed by 5 bases and J by 1 base, leaving 9 bases between them. This CDR3 spans 14 amino acids. The CDR3 loop reads CASSQPGSNQPQHF. CDR3 DNA: TGTGCCAGCAGTCAGCCCGGGAGCAATCAGCCCCAGCATTTT.

This clonotype was recorded many times. V gene TRBV12-3 or TRBV12-4 combines with J gene TRBJ1-2; 7 positions agree with TRBD1. The trim removed 5 bases at V and 7 bases at J, leaving 16 bases unmatched. The CDR3 contains 16 residues. The CDR3 sequence is CASSPQNPTGQGGYTF. The CDR3 coding sequence is TGTGCCAGCAGTCCACAGAACCCGACAGGGCAGGGTGGCTACACCTTC.

The J gene is TRBJ2-7, the V gene TRBV4-1; 10 bases are a match to TRBD2. J gave up 4 bases and V 7 bases, and 10 bases lay outside the gene matches. There are 15 residues in the CDR3. The V gene's germline CDR1 is MGHRA and CDR2 YSYEKL. CDR3 sequence reads: CASTTELAGYYEQYF. The CDR3 bases are TGCGCCAGCACCACAGAACTAGCGGGATATTACGAGCAGTACTTC.

V and J are TRBV29-1 and TRBJ2-3; TRBD2 matches 10 bases. Germline CDR1 SQVTM, CDR2 ANQGSEA. J gave up 7 bases and V 4 bases, and 11 bases lay outside the gene matches. The CDR3 contains 15 residues. The CDR3 loop is CSVGSLAGRVYTQYF. CDR3 in DNA: TGCAGCGTTGGGTCACTAGCGGGAAGGGTCTATACGCAGTATTTT.

This clonotype has a count of ten or more. The chain carries TRBV18 and TRBJ2-2; TRBD1 or TRBD2 may be the D gene (5 bases each). This CDR3 is built from 15 residues. Deletions cut 0 bases from V and 4 bases from J, with 9 bases between. Germline-derived CDR1 and CDR2 are KGHSH and LQKENI. CDR3 nucleotide sequence: TGTGCCAGCTCACCACCCCAGGGACCCACCGGGGAGCTGTTTTTT. Its translation: CASSPPQGPTGELFF.

The rearrangement uses TRBV7-8 and TRBJ2-7; TRBD1 matches at 8 bases. Looked up from germline, CDR1 is SGHVS and CDR2 is FQNEAQ. The ends lost 5 bases at V and 1 base at J; junction bases unmatched: 10. CDR3 length: 16 residues. The CDR3 sequence: CASSLHRQGYSYEQYF. CDR3 nucleotide sequence: TGTGCCAGCAGCCTACATCGACAGGGGTATTCCTACGAGCAGTACTTC.

There are a few counts of this clonotype. The chain recombines TRBV7-7 with TRBJ2-3; 16 bases fit TRBD2. Trimming at V came to 5 bases and at J to 4 bases, leaving 6 bases not matched to a gene. Germline V gene lookup returns CDR1 SSHAT and CDR2 FNYEAQ (reference sequence). CDR3 length: 17 residues. The DNA for the CDR3 is TGTGCCAGCAGCCCGCACGGGACTAGCGGGAGGGCAGATACGCAGTATTTT. Residues: CASSPHGTSGRADTQYF.

This clonotype has a count of ten or more. V and J are TRBV24-1 and TRBJ2-1; D possibly matches TRBD1 or TRBD2 (5 bases each). The CDR3 contains 13 residues. In germline, CDR1 is KGHDR, CDR2 SFDVKD. Trimming cost V 7 bases and J 5 bases, with 11 bases left between them. The CDR3 spells CATSRDPNNEQFF. The DNA of the CDR3 is TGTGCCACCAGCCGGGACCCCAACAATGAGCAGTTCTTC.

CDR3 sequence reads: CSASSWTGQNTEAFF. In DNA form, the CDR3 reads TGCAGTGCTAGTAGTTGGACAGGACAGAACACTGAAGCTTTCTTT. V and J are TRBV20-1 and TRBJ1-1; 7 bases map to TRBD1. The germline gives CDR1 DFQATT, CDR2 SNEGSKA (reference sequence). The junction had 8 bases not matched to a gene; V was cut back by 3 bases and J by 1 base. This CDR3 region has 15 residues.

The chain joins TRBV29-1 to TRBJ2-7; 10 nucleotides align to TRBD2. The CDR3 has 12 amino acids. CDR1 SQVTM and CDR2 ANQGSEA come from the germline V gene. With V trimmed by 7 bases and J by 1 base, 1 base remained unmatched. For the CDR3, the DNA is TGCAGCGCGGGACTAGCGTCCTACGAGCAGTACTTC. Its translation: CSAGLASYEQYF.